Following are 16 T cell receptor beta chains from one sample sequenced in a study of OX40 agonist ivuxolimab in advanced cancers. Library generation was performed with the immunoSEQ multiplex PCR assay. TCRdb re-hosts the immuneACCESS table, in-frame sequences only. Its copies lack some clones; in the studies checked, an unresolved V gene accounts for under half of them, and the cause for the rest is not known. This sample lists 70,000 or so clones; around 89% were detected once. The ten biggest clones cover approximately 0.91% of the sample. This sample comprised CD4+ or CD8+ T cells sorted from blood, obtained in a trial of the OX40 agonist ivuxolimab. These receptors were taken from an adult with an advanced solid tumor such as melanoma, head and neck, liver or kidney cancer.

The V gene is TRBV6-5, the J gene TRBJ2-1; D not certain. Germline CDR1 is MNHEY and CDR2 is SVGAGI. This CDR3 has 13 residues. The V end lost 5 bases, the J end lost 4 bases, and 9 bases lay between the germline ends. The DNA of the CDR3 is TGTGCCAGCAGTCCCACTAAATACAATGAGCAGTTCTTC. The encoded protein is CASSPTKYNEQFF.

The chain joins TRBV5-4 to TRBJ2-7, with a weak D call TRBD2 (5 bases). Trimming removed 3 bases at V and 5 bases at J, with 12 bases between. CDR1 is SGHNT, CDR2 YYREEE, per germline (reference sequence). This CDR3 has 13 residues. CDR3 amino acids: CASSSDRRDEQYF. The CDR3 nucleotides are TGTGCCAGCAGCTCTGATCGGCGGGACGAGCAGTACTTC.

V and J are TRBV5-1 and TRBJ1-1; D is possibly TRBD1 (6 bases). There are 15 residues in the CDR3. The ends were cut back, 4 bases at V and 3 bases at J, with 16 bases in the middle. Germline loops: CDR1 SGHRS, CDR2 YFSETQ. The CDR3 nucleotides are TGCGCCAGCAGCGCTTCAGGGCCAGGGGACACTGAAGCTTTCTTT. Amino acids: CASSASGPGDTEAFF.

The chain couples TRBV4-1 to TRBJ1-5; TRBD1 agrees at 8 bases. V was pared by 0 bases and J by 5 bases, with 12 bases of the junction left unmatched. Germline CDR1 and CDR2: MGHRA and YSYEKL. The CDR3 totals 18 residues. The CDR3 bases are TGCGCCAGCAGCCAAGAAGGGAATGGGCAGGGGGCGGATCAGCCCCAGCATTTT. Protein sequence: CASSQEGNGQGADQPQHF.

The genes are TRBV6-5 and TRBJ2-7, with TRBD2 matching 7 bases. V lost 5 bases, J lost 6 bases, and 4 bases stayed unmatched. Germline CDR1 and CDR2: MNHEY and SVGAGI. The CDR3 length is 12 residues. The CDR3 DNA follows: TGTGCCAGCAGTACGGGGGGAATCGAGCAGTACTTC. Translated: CASSTGGIEQYF.

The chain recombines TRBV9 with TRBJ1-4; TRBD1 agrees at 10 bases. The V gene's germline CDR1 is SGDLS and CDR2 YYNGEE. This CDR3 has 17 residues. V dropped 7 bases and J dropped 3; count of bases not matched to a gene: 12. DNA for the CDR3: TGTGCCAGCTCCTTTGGGACAGGGGATAACTCTAATGAAAAACTGTTTTTT. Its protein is CASSFGTGDNSNEKLFF.

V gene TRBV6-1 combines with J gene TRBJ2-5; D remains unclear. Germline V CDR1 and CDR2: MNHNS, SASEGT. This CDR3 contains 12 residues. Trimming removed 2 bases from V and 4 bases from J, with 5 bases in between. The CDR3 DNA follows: TGTGCCAGCAGTGAATTCCTAGAGACCCAGTACTTC. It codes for CASSEFLETQYF.

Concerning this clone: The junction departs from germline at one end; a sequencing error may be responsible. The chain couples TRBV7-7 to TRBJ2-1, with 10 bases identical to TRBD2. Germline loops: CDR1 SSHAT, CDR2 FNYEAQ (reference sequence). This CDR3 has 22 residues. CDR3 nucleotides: TGTGCTAGCAGCGCGGAAAAAAGGCCGGGACTAGCGTCCTCAGGCGGTTACAATGAGCAGTTCTTC. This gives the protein CASSAEKRPGLASSGGYNEQFF.

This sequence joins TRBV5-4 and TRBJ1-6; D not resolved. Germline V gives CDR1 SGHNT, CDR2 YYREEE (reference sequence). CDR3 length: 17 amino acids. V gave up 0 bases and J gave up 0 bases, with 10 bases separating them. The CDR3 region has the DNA TGTGCCAGCAGCTTGGCCGGGAGGGACTCCTATAATTCACCCCTCCACTTT. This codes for CASSLAGRDSYNSPLHF.

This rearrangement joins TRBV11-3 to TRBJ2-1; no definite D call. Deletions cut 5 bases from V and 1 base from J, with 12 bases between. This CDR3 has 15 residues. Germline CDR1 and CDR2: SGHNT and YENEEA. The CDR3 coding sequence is TGTGCCAGCAGCCCTAGAGTGGAGTCCTACAATGAGCAGTTCTTC. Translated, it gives CASSPRVESYNEQFF. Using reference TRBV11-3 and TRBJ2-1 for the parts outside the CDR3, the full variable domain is EAGVVQSPRYKIIEKKQPVAFWCNPISGHNTLYWYLQNLGQGPELLIRYENEEAVDDSQLPKDRFSAERLKGVDSTLKIQPAELGDSAVYLCASSPRVESYNEQFFGPGTRLTVL.

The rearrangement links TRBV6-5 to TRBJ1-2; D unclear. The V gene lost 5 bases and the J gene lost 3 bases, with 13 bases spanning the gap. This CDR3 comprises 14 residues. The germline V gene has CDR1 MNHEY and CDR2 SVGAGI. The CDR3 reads CASSPRWAHYGYTF. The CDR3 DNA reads TGTGCCAGCAGTCCCCGGTGGGCTCACTATGGCTACACCTTC.

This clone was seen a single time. CDR3 in DNA: TGTGCCAGCAGCCAAGGAACAACAGGGAACTACGAGCAGTACTTC. It is translated as CASSQGTTGNYEQYF. The chain carries TRBV4-2 and TRBJ2-7; possibly TRBD1 for D (6 bases). The CDR3 consists of 15 residues. Looked up from germline, CDR1 is LGHNA and CDR2 is YNFKEQ. With 1 base removed from V and 3 bases from J, the gap between germline ends came to 13 bases.

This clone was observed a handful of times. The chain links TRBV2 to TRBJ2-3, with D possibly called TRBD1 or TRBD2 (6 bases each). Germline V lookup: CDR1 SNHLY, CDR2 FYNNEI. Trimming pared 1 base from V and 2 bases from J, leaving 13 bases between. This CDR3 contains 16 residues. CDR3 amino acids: CASSEGSGANTDTQYF. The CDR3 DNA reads TGTGCCAGCAGTGAAGGTTCGGGGGCTAACACAGATACGCAGTATTTT.

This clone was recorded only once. The DNA for the CDR3 is TGTGCCAGCAGCAGGGACAACTACGAGCAGTACTTC. Translation gives CASSRDNYEQYF. This chain links TRBV5-5 with TRBJ2-7, with a possible D match to TRBD1 (6 bases). Germline-derived CDR1 and CDR2 are SGHKS and YYEKEE (reference sequence). CDR3 length: 12 residues. V shed 4 bases and J shed 3 bases, with 8 bases lying between them.

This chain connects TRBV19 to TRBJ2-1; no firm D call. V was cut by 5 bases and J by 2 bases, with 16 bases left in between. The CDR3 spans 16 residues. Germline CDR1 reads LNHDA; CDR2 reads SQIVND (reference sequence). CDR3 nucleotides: TGTGCCAGTAGTCTCTCCCAGAGCGTTCCCTACAATGAGCAGTTCTTC. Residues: CASSLSQSVPYNEQFF. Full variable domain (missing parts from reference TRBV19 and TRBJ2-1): DGGITQSPKYLFRKEGQNVTLSCEQNLNHDAMYWYRQDPGQGLRLIYYSQIVNDFQKGDIAEGYSVSREKKESFPLTVTSAQKNPTAFYLCASSLSQSVPYNEQFFGPGTRLTVL.

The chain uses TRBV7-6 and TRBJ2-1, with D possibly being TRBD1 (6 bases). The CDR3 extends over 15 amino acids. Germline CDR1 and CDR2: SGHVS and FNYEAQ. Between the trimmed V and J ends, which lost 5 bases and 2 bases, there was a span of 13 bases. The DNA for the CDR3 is TGTGCCAGCAGCGCACAGGGAGTTACCTACAATGAGCAGTTCTTC. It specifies CASSAQGVTYNEQFF.